The next 11 T cell receptor beta chains were all read from a single sample in a study of TIL therapy for anti-PD-1-resistant metastatic lung cancer. Time point denoted: pre-treatment sample, taken before nivolumab and TIL therapy. The libraries were made with immunoSEQ v3. Clones were sequenced by immunoSEQ multiplex PCR, and TCRdb holds only the in-frame ones, with some missing. Here the sample spans about 60,000 clones, 69% being singletons. Sequenced material: blood, taken at baseline. The receptor set was obtained from a person aged 25 to 80 with non-small cell lung cancer.

This clone has a handful of counts. The chain carries TRBV28 and TRBJ2-5; D not certain. This CDR3 has 16 residues. Trimming pared 5 bases from V and 2 bases from J, leaving 18 bases between. The germline V gene encodes CDR1 MDHEN and CDR2 SYDVKM. The CDR3 loop is CASSPLGSREQETQYF. In DNA form, the CDR3 reads TGTGCCAGCAGTCCATTAGGGTCTAGGGAACAAGAGACCCAGTACTTC.

The table lists this clone with a few counts. The gene calls are TRBV19 and TRBJ1-1, with D possibly being TRBD1 (6 bases). Germline V CDR1 and CDR2: LNHDA, SQIVND (reference sequence). This CDR3 is 14 amino acids long. V was clipped by 3 bases and J by 1 base, with 9 bases between them. The CDR3 coding sequence is TGTGCCAGTAGTATTCGGGGGGCGAACACTGAAGCTTTCTTT. Protein: CASSIRGANTEAFF. The full variable domain, in which reference TRBV19 and TRBJ1-1 provide the parts outside the CDR3, is DGGITQSPKYLFRKEGQNVTLSCEQNLNHDAMYWYRQDPGQGLRLIYYSQIVNDFQKGDIAEGYSVSREKKESFPLTVTSAQKNPTAFYLCASSIRGANTEAFFGQGTRLTVV.

The chain employs TRBV9 and TRBJ2-3; 9 bases are shared with TRBD2. Germline assignment: CDR1 SGDLS and CDR2 YYNGEE. The length of the CDR3 is 15 residues. J gave up 4 bases and V 0 bases, and 3 bases lay outside the gene matches. Here the CDR3 reads CASSVGAGGADTQYF. CDR3 sequence (DNA): TGTGCCAGCAGCGTAGGGGCGGGAGGGGCAGATACGCAGTATTTT.

In nucleotides, the CDR3 is TGCAGTGCGTCTGATAGGACTGAAGCTTTCTTT. Translating gives CSASDRTEAFF. The chain recombines TRBV20-1 with TRBJ1-1; D is undetermined. Germline V gene sequence: CDR1 DFQATT, CDR2 SNEGSKA (reference sequence). This CDR3 contains 11 residues. The ends were cut back, 6 bases at V and 5 bases at J, with 10 bases in the middle.

The chain uses TRBV5-1 and TRBJ1-2, with D perhaps matching TRBD1 (6 bases). The length of the CDR3 is 14 residues. The V gene's germline CDR1 is SGHRS and CDR2 YFSETQ. Trimming cost V 2 bases and J 7 bases, with 15 bases left between them. The CDR3 spells CASSFQGTIGGYTF. The DNA for the CDR3 is TGCGCCAGCAGCTTTCAGGGGACGATAGGTGGCTACACCTTC.

This sequence joins TRBV4-1 and TRBJ1-5, with TRBD1 identical over 9 bases. CDR3 length: 17 amino acids. The germline V gene has CDR1 MGHRA and CDR2 YSYEKL. The J segment lost 5 bases and the V segment lost 4 bases, leaving 12 bases of the junction unmatched. The CDR3 here is CASSPDVRTGAHQPQHF. The CDR3 coding sequence is TGCGCCAGCAGCCCGGACGTGCGGACAGGGGCCCATCAGCCCCAGCATTTT.

The chain recombines TRBV6-5 with TRBJ1-1; D unresolved. The germline CDR1 and CDR2 sequences are MNHEY and SVGAGI. The CDR3 is 14 amino acids. V was trimmed by 10 bases and J by 1 base, leaving 16 bases between them. The CDR3 region is CAITFPHTNTEAFF. CDR3 nucleotides: TGTGCCATCACCTTTCCACACACGAACACTGAAGCTTTCTTT.

With respect to this clone: Mismatch with germline at one junction end may stem from a read error. The gene calls are TRBV2 and TRBJ2-7; 10 nucleotides align to TRBD2. This CDR3 is built from 16 residues. From germline, CDR1 is SNHLY and CDR2 FYNNEI. The CDR3 protein is CASSVVGLASSSEQYF. DNA for the CDR3: TGTGCCAGCAGTGTCGTGGGACTAGCGTCTTCCTCCGAGCAGTACTTC. The full variable domain, its missing parts supplied by reference TRBV2 and TRBJ2-7, is EPEVTQTPSHQVTQMGQEVILRCVPISNHLYFYWYRQILGQKVEFLVSFYNNEISEKSEIFDDQFSVERPDGSNFTLKIRSTKLEDSAMYFCASSVVGLASSSEQYFGPGTRLTVT.

The rearrangement joins TRBV29-1 to TRBJ2-3, with D uncertain. CDR1 is SQVTM, CDR2 ANQGSEA, per germline. Trimming removed 4 bases from V and 3 bases from J, with 11 bases in between. The length of the CDR3 is 13 residues. The CDR3 reads CSVVGAVTDTQYF. DNA of the CDR3: TGCAGCGTTGTTGGTGCCGTAACAGATACGCAGTATTTT.

This clone was counted a few times. The V gene is TRBV30, the J gene TRBJ1-2; D is unclear. V was clipped by 1 base and J by 4 bases, with 10 bases between them. This CDR3 contains 13 residues. Germline V gene data show CDR1 as GTSNPN and CDR2 as SVGIG (reference sequence). DNA for the CDR3: TGTGCCTGGAGTGGATCAAGTCGCTATGGCTACACCTTC. Translation: CAWSGSSRYGYTF.

The J gene is TRBJ1-1, the V gene TRBV19, with D unclear. Trimming shortened V by 4 bases and J by 6 bases, and 15 bases separated the two germline ends. This CDR3 is 14 amino acids long. The germline V gene has CDR1 LNHDA and CDR2 SQIVND (reference sequence). The CDR3 sequence is CASSTRRANSEAFF. The CDR3 nucleotides are TGTGCCAGTAGTACTCGCCGGGCCAACTCTGAAGCTTTCTTT.